What follows describes a single T cell receptor (beta chain). The antigen remains undetermined. Sorted out of PBMCs were CD4+ T cells and CD8+ T cells. The authors extracted RNA and reverse transcribed it into cDNA as the sequencing template. The repertoire was sequenced with immunoSEQ multiplex PCR; TCRdb's copy has only in-frame clones and lacks some. Counted here are around 150,000 clones, about 60% occurring once; the ten biggest clones make up 4.8%. This entry belongs to a study of CD8+ T cells in alopecia areata. Whole-study results and caveats: Patients showed less clear TCR sequence sharing than mice, possibly partly because of HLA diversity. Greater clonality was observed in lesional scalp samples, especially alopecia totalis/universalis, versus normal scalp.

Germline loops: CDR1 SGHDT, CDR2 YYEEEE. V was clipped by 3 bases and J by 5 bases, with 21 bases between them. The CDR3 length is 16 residues. The specimen sequenced was CD4+ T cells sorted from blood. The origin of this receptor is a human donor in good health. The V call is TRBV5-6, the J call TRBJ2-7; D might be TRBD2 (6 bases). The CDR3 nucleotides are TGTGCCAGCAGCTCGTCACGCTGGCGGGATCGCAACGAGCAGTACTTC. It codes for CASSSSRWRDRNEQYF.